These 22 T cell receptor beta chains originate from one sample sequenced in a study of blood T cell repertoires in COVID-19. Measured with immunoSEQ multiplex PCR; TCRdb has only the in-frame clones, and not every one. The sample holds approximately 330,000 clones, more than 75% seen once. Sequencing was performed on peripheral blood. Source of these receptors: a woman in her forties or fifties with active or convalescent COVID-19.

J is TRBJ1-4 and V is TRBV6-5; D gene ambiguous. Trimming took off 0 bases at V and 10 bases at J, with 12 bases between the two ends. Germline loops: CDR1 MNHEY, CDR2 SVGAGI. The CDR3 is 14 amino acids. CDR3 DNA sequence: TGTGCCAGCAGTTACTCAGGGAGCCCTGCAAAACTGTTTTTT. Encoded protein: CASSYSGSPAKLFF.

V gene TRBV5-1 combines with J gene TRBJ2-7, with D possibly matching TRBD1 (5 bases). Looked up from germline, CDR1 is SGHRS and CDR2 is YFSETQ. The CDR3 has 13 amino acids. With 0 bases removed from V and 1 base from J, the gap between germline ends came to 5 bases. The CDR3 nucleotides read TGCGCCAGCAGCTTGGGACAGTCCTACGAGCAGTACTTC. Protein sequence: CASSLGQSYEQYF.

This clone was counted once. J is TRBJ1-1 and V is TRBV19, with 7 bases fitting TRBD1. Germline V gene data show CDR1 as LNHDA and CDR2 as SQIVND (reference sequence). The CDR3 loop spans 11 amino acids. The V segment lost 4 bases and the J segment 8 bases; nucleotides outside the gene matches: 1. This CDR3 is CASSTRGEAFF. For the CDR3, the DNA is TGTGCCAGTAGTACCAGGGGGGAAGCTTTCTTT.

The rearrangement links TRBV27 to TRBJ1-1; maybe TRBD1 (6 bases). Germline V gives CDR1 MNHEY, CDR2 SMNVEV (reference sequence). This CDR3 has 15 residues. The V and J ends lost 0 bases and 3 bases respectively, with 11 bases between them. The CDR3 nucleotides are TGTGCCAGCAGTTTATCAGGGGGAGTCGACACTGAAGCTTTCTTT. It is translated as CASSLSGGVDTEAFF.

The CDR3 sequence: CASSLAVGNTGELFF. In DNA form, the CDR3 reads TGTGCCAGCAGTTTAGCGGTGGGGAACACCGGGGAGCTGTTTTTT. The chain uses TRBV28 and TRBJ2-2; D gene uncertain. V was pared by 2 bases and J by 1 base, with 8 bases between. This CDR3 comprises 15 residues. The germline V gene has CDR1 MDHEN and CDR2 SYDVKM.

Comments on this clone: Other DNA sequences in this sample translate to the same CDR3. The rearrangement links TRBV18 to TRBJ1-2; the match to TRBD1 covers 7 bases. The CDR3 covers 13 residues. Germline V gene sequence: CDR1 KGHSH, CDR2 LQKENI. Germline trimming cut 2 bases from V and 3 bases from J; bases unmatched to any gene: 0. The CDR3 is CASSPGTDYGYTF. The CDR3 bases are TGTGCCAGCTCACCAGGGACAGACTATGGCTACACCTTC.

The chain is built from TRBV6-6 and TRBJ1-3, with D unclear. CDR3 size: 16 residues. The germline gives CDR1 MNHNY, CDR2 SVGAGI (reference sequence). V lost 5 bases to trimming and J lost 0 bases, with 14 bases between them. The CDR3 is CASSTTAPNSGNTIYF. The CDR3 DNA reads TGTGCCAGCAGTACGACTGCCCCTAACTCTGGAAACACCATATATTTT.

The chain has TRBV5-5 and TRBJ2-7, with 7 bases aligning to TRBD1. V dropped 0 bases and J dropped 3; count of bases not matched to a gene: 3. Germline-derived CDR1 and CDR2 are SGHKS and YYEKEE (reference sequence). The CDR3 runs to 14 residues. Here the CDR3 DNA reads TGTGCCAGCAGCTTGGGACAGGGTCGCTACGAGCAGTACTTC. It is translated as CASSLGQGRYEQYF.

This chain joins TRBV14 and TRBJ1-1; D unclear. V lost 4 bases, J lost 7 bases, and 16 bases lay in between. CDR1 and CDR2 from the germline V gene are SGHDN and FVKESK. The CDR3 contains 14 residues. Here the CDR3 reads CASSPVAVRGEAFF. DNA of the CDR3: TGTGCCAGCAGCCCCGTGGCGGTCCGGGGTGAAGCTTTCTTT.

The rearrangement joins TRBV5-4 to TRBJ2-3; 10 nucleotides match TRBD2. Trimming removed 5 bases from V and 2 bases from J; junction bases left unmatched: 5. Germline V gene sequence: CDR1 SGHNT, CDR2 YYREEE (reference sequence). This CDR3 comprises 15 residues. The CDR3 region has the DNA TGTGCCAGCAGTTCCGGGACTAGCGACACAGATACGCAGTATTTT. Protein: CASSSGTSDTDTQYF.

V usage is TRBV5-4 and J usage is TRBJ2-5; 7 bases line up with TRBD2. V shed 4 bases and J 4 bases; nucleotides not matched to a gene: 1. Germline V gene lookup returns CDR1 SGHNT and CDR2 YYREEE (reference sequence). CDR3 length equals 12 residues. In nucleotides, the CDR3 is TGTGCCAGCAGCCCGGGGGGAGAGACCCAGTACTTC. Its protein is CASSPGGETQYF.

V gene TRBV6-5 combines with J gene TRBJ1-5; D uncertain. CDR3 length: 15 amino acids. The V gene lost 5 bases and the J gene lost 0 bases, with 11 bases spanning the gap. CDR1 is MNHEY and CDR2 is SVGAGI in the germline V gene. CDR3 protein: CASSPSVYSNQPQHF. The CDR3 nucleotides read TGTGCCAGCAGTCCTTCGGTCTATAGCAATCAGCCCCAGCATTTT.

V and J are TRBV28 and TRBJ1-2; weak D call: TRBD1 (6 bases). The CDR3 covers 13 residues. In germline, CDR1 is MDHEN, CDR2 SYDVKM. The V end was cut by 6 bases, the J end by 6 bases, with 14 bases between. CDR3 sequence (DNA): TGTGCCAGCAGCGGACAGCCCAGGGATGGCTACACCTTC. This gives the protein CASSGQPRDGYTF.

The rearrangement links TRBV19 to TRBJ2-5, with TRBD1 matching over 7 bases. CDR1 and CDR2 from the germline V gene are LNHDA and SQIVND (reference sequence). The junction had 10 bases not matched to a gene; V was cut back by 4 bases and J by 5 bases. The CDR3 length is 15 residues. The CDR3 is CASSTTGSRGETQYF. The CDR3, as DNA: TGTGCCAGTAGTACGACAGGGTCAAGGGGGGAGACCCAGTACTTC.

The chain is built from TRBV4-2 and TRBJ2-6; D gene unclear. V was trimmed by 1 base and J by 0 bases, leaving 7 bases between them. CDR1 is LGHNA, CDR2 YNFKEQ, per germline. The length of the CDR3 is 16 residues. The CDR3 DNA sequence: TGTGCCAGCAGCCAAGCTTCGGTCTCTGGGGCCAACGTCCTGACTTTC. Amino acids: CASSQASVSGANVLTF.

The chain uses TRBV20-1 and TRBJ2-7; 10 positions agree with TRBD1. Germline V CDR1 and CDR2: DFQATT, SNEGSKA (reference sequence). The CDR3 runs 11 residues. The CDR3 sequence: CSGQGEVEQYF. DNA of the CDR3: TGCTCTGGACAGGGGGAGGTCGAGCAGTACTTC.

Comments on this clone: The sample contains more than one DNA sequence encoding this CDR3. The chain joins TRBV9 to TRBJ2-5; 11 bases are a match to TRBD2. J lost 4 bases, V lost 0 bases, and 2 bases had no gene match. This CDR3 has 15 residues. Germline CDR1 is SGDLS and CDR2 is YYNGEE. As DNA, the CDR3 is TGTGCCAGCAGCGTAGATAGCGGGAGGGGAGAGACCCAGTACTTC. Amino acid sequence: CASSVDSGRGETQYF.

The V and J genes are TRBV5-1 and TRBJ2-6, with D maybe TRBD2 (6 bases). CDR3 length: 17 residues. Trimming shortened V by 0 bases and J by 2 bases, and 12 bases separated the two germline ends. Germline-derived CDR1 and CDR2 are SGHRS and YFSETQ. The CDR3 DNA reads TGCGCCAGCAGCTTGGAAGAGGGACTCGCTGGGGCCAACGTCCTGACTTTC. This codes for CASSLEEGLAGANVLTF.

As DNA, the CDR3 is TGTGCCAGCAGTTTTGGGCACCAAGAGACCCAGTACTTC. This codes for CASSFGHQETQYF. The gene calls are TRBV28 and TRBJ2-5, with D unresolved. V dropped 3 bases and J dropped 0 bases, with 5 bases sitting between them. Germline CDR1 is MDHEN and CDR2 is SYDVKM. The CDR3 spans 13 residues. The whole variable domain, filled in from reference TRBV28 and TRBJ2-5, reads DVKVTQSSRYLVKRTGEKVFLECVQDMDHENMFWYRQDPGLGLRLIYFSYDVKMKEKGDIPEGYSVSREKKERFSLILESASTNQTSMYLCASSFGHQETQYFGPGTRLLVL.

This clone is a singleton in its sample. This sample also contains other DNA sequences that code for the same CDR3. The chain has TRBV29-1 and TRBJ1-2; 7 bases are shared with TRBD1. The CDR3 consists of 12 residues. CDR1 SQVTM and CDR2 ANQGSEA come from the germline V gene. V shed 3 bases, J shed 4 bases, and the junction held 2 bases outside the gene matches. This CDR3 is CSVDDRAYGYTF. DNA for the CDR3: TGCAGCGTTGATGACAGGGCCTATGGCTACACCTTC.

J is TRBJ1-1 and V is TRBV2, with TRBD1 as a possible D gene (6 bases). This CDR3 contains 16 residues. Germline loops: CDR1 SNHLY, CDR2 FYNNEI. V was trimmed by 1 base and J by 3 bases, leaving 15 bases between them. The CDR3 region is CASSEGIRDIDTEAFF. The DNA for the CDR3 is TGTGCCAGCAGTGAAGGTATCCGGGACATTGACACTGAAGCTTTCTTT. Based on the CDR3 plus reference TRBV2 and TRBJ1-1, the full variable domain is EPEVTQTPSHQVTQMGQEVILRCVPISNHLYFYWYRQILGQKVEFLVSFYNNEISEKSEIFDDQFSVERPDGSNFTLKIRSTKLEDSAMYFCASSEGIRDIDTEAFFGQGTRLTVV.

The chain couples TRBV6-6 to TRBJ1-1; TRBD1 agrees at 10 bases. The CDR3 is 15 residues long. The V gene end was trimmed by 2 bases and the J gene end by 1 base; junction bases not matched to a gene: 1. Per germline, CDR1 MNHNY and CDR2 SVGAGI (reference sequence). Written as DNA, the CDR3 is TGTGCCAGCAGTTACGGACAGGGGGGGAACACTGAAGCTTTCTTT. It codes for CASSYGQGGNTEAFF.